Below are 27 T cell receptor beta chains sequenced from a single sample in a study of blood T cell repertoires in COVID-19 (dated by TCRdb to 2019 to 2021). Libraries were made using the immunoSEQ multiplex PCR assay. TCRdb's version of the immuneACCESS table is confined to in-frame rearrangements and falls short of the full clone set. An unresolved V gene accounts for under half of the shortfall where checked; the remainder is of unknown origin. In all, the sample holds 270,000 or so clones, and around 82% of those were seen once. The leading ten clones occupy about 3% of the sample. The sequencing sample was made of peripheral blood. These receptors were collected from a woman between 18 and 29 years old with acute or convalescent COVID-19.

In DNA, the CDR3 is TGTGCCACCAACAGAGTGACTAGGTCACTCGGGGAGCTGTTTTTT. This translates into CATNRVTRSLGELFF. The chain is built from TRBV27 and TRBJ2-2; a possible D gene is TRBD2 (6 bases). The length of the CDR3 is 15 residues. V lost 10 bases and J 7 bases, leaving 22 bases between the germline ends. Germline assignment: CDR1 MNHEY and CDR2 SMNVEV (reference sequence).

The chain uses TRBV28 and TRBJ1-5, with D uncertain. The CDR3 has 16 residues. CDR1 and CDR2 (germline): MDHEN, SYDVKM. Trimming pared 3 bases from V and 6 bases from J, leaving 18 bases between. The CDR3 DNA follows: TGTGCCAGCAGTTTGGAGTGGGTGTTTCGGGTTCAGCCCCAGCATTTT. This translates into CASSLEWVFRVQPQHF. The variable domain in full, completed from reference TRBV28 and TRBJ1-5, reads DVKVTQSSRYLVKRTGEKVFLECVQDMDHENMFWYRQDPGLGLRLIYFSYDVKMKEKGDIPEGYSVSREKKERFSLILESASTNQTSMYLCASSLEWVFRVQPQHFGDGTRLSIL.

V and J are TRBV29-1 and TRBJ2-5; TRBD1 matches 10 bases. Germline loops: CDR1 SQVTM, CDR2 ANQGSEA. J was trimmed by 5 bases and V by 7 bases; bases with no gene match: 13. This CDR3 has 15 amino acids. The CDR3 DNA sequence: TGCAGCGCCACTAGGACAGGGGGGTTGGAGGAGACCCAGTACTTC. Its translation is CSATRTGGLEETQYF.

The chain employs TRBV10-3 and TRBJ2-1; TRBD2 matches at 14 bases. The ends lost 8 bases at V and 9 bases at J; junction bases unmatched: 9. CDR1 and CDR2 (germline): ENHRY, SYGVKD. The length of the CDR3 is 15 residues. In DNA form, the CDR3 reads TGTGCCATCGGTAAAGGGACTAGCGGGAGTGGTGAGCAGTTCTTC. Protein sequence: CAIGKGTSGSGEQFF.

The J gene is TRBJ1-1, the V gene TRBV6-5; 10 bases are a match to TRBD1. Germline V gene data show CDR1 as MNHEY and CDR2 as SVGAGI. V was clipped by 5 bases and J by 3 bases; unmatched bases: 3. CDR3 length equals 14 residues. The DNA for the CDR3 is TGTGCCAGCAGTACCGACAGGGGGCACACTGAAGCTTTCTTT. Protein sequence: CASSTDRGHTEAFF.

With regard to this clone: A much larger clone lies one base from this, so it may be a read error. This chain joins TRBV6-5 and TRBJ1-5; 8 bases line up with TRBD1. Trimming at V came to 6 bases and at J to 0 bases, leaving 1 base not matched to a gene. The CDR3 length is 14 residues. Germline CDR1 MNHEY, CDR2 SVGAGI. The CDR3 coding sequence is TGTGCCAGCAGCGACAGGGGTAGCAATCAGCCCCAGCATTTT. It translates to CASSDRGSNQPQHF.

The CDR3 loop is CASSLSNPGTEAFF. In nucleotides, the CDR3 is TGTGCCAGCAGTTTAAGTAACCCCGGCACTGAAGCTTTCTTT. The chain uses TRBV27 and TRBJ1-1; D not certain. V dropped 2 bases and J dropped 4 bases, with 11 bases sitting between them. The CDR3 covers 14 residues. CDR1 and CDR2 from the germline V gene are MNHEY and SMNVEV (reference sequence).

The genes are TRBV25-1 and TRBJ2-5; the match to TRBD1 covers 10 bases. CDR1 MGHDK and CDR2 SYGVNS come from the germline V gene. This CDR3 has 18 amino acids. The J segment lost 5 bases and the V segment lost 3 bases, leaving 15 bases of the junction unmatched. CDR3 DNA: TGTGCCAGCAGTGATTCTTTCGCGGACAGGGGGATCGGGGAGACCCAGTACTTC. Translating gives CASSDSFADRGIGETQYF.

The chain couples TRBV5-5 to TRBJ1-1; 9 bases agree with TRBD1. The V and J ends lost 4 bases and 7 bases, in that order; junction bases with no gene match: 11. Germline CDR1 reads SGHKS; CDR2 reads YYEKEE (reference sequence). The CDR3 extends over 15 amino acids. DNA of the CDR3: TGTGCCAGCAGCCTGGACAGGGGCCAAAACCGTGAAGCTTTCTTT. Translation gives CASSLDRGQNREAFF.

There are a few counts of this clone. The rearrangement joins TRBV13 to TRBJ1-2; D perhaps matches TRBD1 (5 bases). The CDR3 covers 14 residues. CDR1 is PRHDT, CDR2 FYEKMQ, per germline (reference sequence). Between the trimmed V and J ends, which lost 7 bases and 4 bases, there was a span of 16 bases. The CDR3 is CASNQMGQSYGYTF. Here the CDR3 DNA reads TGTGCCAGCAACCAGATGGGGCAGAGCTATGGCTACACCTTC.

This chain connects TRBV6-5 to TRBJ2-1, with D possibly matching TRBD2 (5 bases). Deletions cut 2 bases from V and 4 bases from J, with 15 bases between. The CDR3 sequence is 16 residues long. CDR1 and CDR2 from the germline V gene are MNHEY and SVGAGI. As DNA, the CDR3 is TGTGCCAGCAGTTACGTCGCCAGCGGAGCTTACAATGAGCAGTTCTTC. Protein: CASSYVASGAYNEQFF.

The chain couples TRBV7-2 to TRBJ2-1; D gene uncertain. Deletions cut 0 bases from V and 13 bases from J, with 7 bases between. This CDR3 has 11 residues. Per the germline V gene, CDR1 is SGHTA and CDR2 is FQGNSA. In DNA, the CDR3 is TGTGCCAGCAGCTTAGCAGCGAAACAGTTCTTC. Protein product: CASSLAAKQFF.

The rearrangement joins TRBV24-1 to TRBJ2-7, with TRBD1 identical over 8 bases. Trimming removed 6 bases from V and 4 bases from J; junction bases left unmatched: 4. Looked up from germline, CDR1 is KGHDR and CDR2 is SFDVKD. The CDR3 has 13 residues. CDR3 DNA sequence: TGTGCCACCAGTCCCAGGGGGCGTTACGAGCAGTACTTC. Protein: CATSPRGRYEQYF.

J is TRBJ2-3 and V is TRBV9; 13 bases agree with TRBD2. With 2 bases clipped from V and 2 bases from J, the junction kept 14 bases outside the gene matches. CDR1 and CDR2 from the germline V gene are SGDLS and YYNGEE. CDR3 length equals 20 residues. CDR3 sequence (DNA): TGTGCCAGCAGCGTTTACGGACTAGCGGGAGTGGAGGGGATCACAGATACGCAGTATTTT. Amino acid sequence: CASSVYGLAGVEGITDTQYF.

The chain recombines TRBV4-3 with TRBJ2-1, with a tentative D call TRBD2 (5 bases). V was pared by 0 bases and J by 0 bases, with 24 bases between. Germline assignment: CDR1 LGHNA and CDR2 YSLEER. The CDR3 length is 21 residues. Written as DNA, the CDR3 is TGCGCCAGCAGCCAAGACCCCTGGGGTTTTTCCATCGGGAACTCCTACAATGAGCAGTTCTTC. Protein: CASSQDPWGFSIGNSYNEQFF.

This clone was detected once. This chain joins TRBV9 and TRBJ2-2; 8 positions agree with TRBD2. The trim removed 3 bases at V and 3 bases at J, leaving 4 bases unmatched. CDR3 length: 15 amino acids. The germline V gene encodes CDR1 SGDLS and CDR2 YYNGEE. CDR3 sequence reads: CASSDREGDTGELFF. For the CDR3, the DNA is TGTGCCAGCAGCGACCGGGAGGGGGACACCGGGGAGCTGTTTTTT.

The chain uses TRBV7-9 and TRBJ2-3, with TRBD1 as a possible D gene (6 bases). The CDR3 is made up of 15 amino acids. Trimming removed 7 bases at V and 5 bases at J, with 19 bases between. The germline V gene encodes CDR1 SEHNR and CDR2 FQNEAQ (reference sequence). In DNA, the CDR3 is TGTGCCAGCAACAAGGACAGTTACATAATAGATACGCAGTATTTT. It specifies CASNKDSYIIDTQYF.

The chain has TRBV19 and TRBJ1-4, with D possibly TRBD1 on 5 matching bases. This CDR3 region has 19 residues. CDR1 and CDR2 (germline): LNHDA, SQIVND (reference sequence). The V end lost 6 bases, the J end lost 0 bases, and 23 bases lay between the germline ends. The CDR3 DNA sequence: TGTGCCAGTAGCCGCCGACAATACGGACAATCCACAACTAATGAAAAACTGTTTTTT. It is translated as CASSRRQYGQSTTNEKLFF.

The chain employs TRBV6-2 or TRBV6-3 and TRBJ1-2; D not certain. Between the trimmed V and J ends, which lost 2 bases and 4 bases, there was a span of 5 bases. In germline, CDR1 is MNHEY, CDR2 SVGEGT. This CDR3 has 12 residues. Here the CDR3 reads CASSYGGYGYTF. Here the CDR3 DNA reads TGTGCCAGCAGTTACGGCGGCTATGGCTACACCTTC.

The CDR3: CASSPTLGTEKNYGYTF. In DNA form, the CDR3 reads TGTGCCAGCTCCCCGACCCTCGGGACAGAAAAGAACTATGGCTACACCTTC. This chain connects TRBV18 to TRBJ1-2; 7 nucleotides line up with TRBD1. The CDR3 totals 17 residues. Trimming took 6 bases from V and 2 from J; bases not matched to a gene: 15. Germline CDR1 and CDR2: KGHSH and LQKENI.

The chain is built from TRBV28 and TRBJ1-4; TRBD1 is a possible D gene (6 bases). Trimming shortened V by 3 bases and J by 10 bases, and 9 bases separated the two germline ends. The CDR3 extends over 12 amino acids. CDR1 is MDHEN and CDR2 is SYDVKM in the germline V gene. The CDR3 reads CASSFGGAKLFF. The DNA of the CDR3 is TGTGCCAGCAGTTTTGGGGGGGCAAAACTGTTTTTT.

The rearrangement joins TRBV14 to TRBJ1-2; the D is unclear. Germline V lookup: CDR1 SGHDN, CDR2 FVKESK. V dropped 1 base and J dropped 2 bases, with 8 bases sitting between them. The length of the CDR3 is 14 residues. The CDR3 coding sequence is TGTGCCAGCAGCCAAGTGCGGGGAAACTATGGCTACACCTTC. As protein: CASSQVRGNYGYTF.

This rearrangement joins TRBV4-3 to TRBJ2-1; D gene unclear. The CDR3 totals 15 residues. V was clipped by 0 bases and J by 5 bases, with 11 bases between them. CDR1 and CDR2 from the germline V gene are LGHNA and YSLEER. The chain's CDR3 is CASSQEFRGNNEQFF. In DNA, the CDR3 is TGCGCCAGCAGCCAAGAATTTAGAGGAAACAATGAGCAGTTCTTC.

The chain links TRBV5-8 to TRBJ1-5, with D tentatively TRBD1 (6 bases). The germline V gene encodes CDR1 SGHTS and CDR2 YDEGEE. The CDR3 has 12 residues. The germline V and J ends were trimmed by 4 bases and 7 bases, with 9 bases remaining between them. The CDR3 DNA is TGTGCCAGCAGCCCAAGGGGGCAGCCCCAGCATTTT. Translated: CASSPRGQPQHF. Full variable domain (outside the CDR3, taken from reference TRBV5-8 and TRBJ1-5): EAGVTQSPTHLIKTRGQQATLRCSPISGHTSVYWYQQALGLGLQFLLWYDEGEERNRGNFPPRFSGRQFPNYSSELNVNALELEDSALYLCASSPRGQPQHFGDGTRLSIL.

The V call is TRBV7-9, the J call TRBJ2-1; tentatively, D is TRBD1 (6 bases). Germline CDR1 SEHNR, CDR2 FQNEAQ (reference sequence). V was trimmed by 5 bases and J by 3 bases, leaving 14 bases between them. The CDR3 sequence is 15 residues long. The CDR3 coding sequence is TGTGCCAGCAGCCAACGAACAGGGATCTACAATGAGCAGTTCTTC. It encodes CASSQRTGIYNEQFF.

This clone was counted once. J is TRBJ1-5 and V is TRBV19, with a tentative D call TRBD1 (6 bases). The ends were cut back, 3 bases at V and 5 bases at J, with 11 bases in the middle. Germline loops: CDR1 LNHDA, CDR2 SQIVND (reference sequence). The CDR3 runs 14 residues. CDR3 amino acids: CASSIWGLDQPQHF. CDR3 sequence (DNA): TGTGCCAGTAGTATTTGGGGGCTAGATCAGCCCCAGCATTTT.

The rearrangement links TRBV30 to TRBJ2-3; 11 nucleotides line up with TRBD2. V lost 2 bases to trimming and J lost 0 bases; unmatched junction nucleotides: 10. Germline V gives CDR1 GTSNPN, CDR2 SVGIG (reference sequence). This CDR3 is 18 amino acids long. The CDR3 region is CAWSLGTSGTTSTDTQYF. For the CDR3, the DNA is TGTGCCTGGAGTCTCGGGACTAGCGGTACTACTAGCACAGATACGCAGTATTTT.